This is a list of T cell receptor beta chains from one sample in a study of cytomegalovirus exposure and HLA in healthy donors. The table came from immunoSEQ multiplex PCR; TCRdb's copy has only in-frame clones and leaves some out. The sample has 95,000 to 150,000 clones; around 77% are singletons. The sequenced material came from PBMCs. The receptors shown here come from a woman aged 35 to 49 in good health and CMV-seropositive. CDR3s leave out the opening cysteine and the closing phenylalanine or tryptophan.

j_call v_call cdr3_aa
TRBJ1-2 TRBV6-6 ASGRGTSSHGYT
TRBJ1-2 TRBV11-2 ASSPGGVGANYGYT
TRBJ2-7 TRBV5-1 ASSLVVSGSPHEQY
TRBJ2-7 TRBV7-9 ASSFGTVYEQY
TRBJ2-3 TRBV4-2 ASSQAPGTDTQY
TRBJ2-3 TRBV7-8 ASSIATNYKRTDTQY
TRBJ2-2 TRBV4-1 ASSPEPGTGELF
TRBJ1-1 TRBV5-5 ASMLQGTGNTEAF
TRBJ2-7 TRBV28 ASSPSGYFYEQY
TRBJ2-7 TRBV29-1 SVEQIGGEQY
TRBJ2-3 TRBV7-2 ASSLVGGTDTQY
TRBJ1-1 TRBV29-1 SVLQTGFGEAF
TRBJ1-4 TRBV4-2 ASSSRQGRGDEKLF
TRBJ2-7 TRBV21-1 ASSKSAGRGQASHEQY
TRBJ1-1 TRBV4-1 ASSQDITRGLTEAF
TRBJ1-2 TRBV7-6 AGSSGSRGYT
TRBJ2-3 TRBV25-1 ASSDPGLSTDTQY
TRBJ1-5 TRBV4-2 ASSQETGIQPQH
TRBJ2-3 TRBV2 ASRADPTDTQY
TRBJ2-1 TRBV4-1 ASSQVSSGREGPYNEQF
TRBJ2-7 TRBV6-6 ASNKREQY
TRBJ2-3 TRBV7-8 ASSFSLAGDTDTQY
TRBJ1-2 TRBV21-1 ASRMGQRGYT
TRBJ2-7 TRBV25-1 ASSDPGGAPYEQY
TRBJ2-1 TRBV29-1 SVEGRVGNEQF
TRBJ1-6 TRBV11-2 ASSGRSGDWAPLH
TRBJ2-7 TRBV28 ASSLAGLDSYEQY
- TRBV19 ASSMAGTGSYEQY
TRBJ2-7 TRBV11-2 ASSSGQGAYEQY
TRBJ2-3 TRBV7-9 ASSPGTGGADTQY
TRBJ2-1 TRBV5-6 ASSSSGRGSEQF
TRBJ1-1 TRBV7-3 ASSLSDRSPFTEAF
TRBJ1-2 TRBV6-1 ASSEASGGAYGYT
TRBJ1-1 TRBV11-2 ASSSNRGSHTEAF
TRBJ1-1 TRBV7-2 ASSLSQGRYGTEAF
TRBJ2-7 TRBV11-3 ASSHRDRNYEQY
TRBJ2-4 TRBV9 ASSPSGFDGAKNIQY
TRBJ1-1 TRBV19 ASIKGSNTEAF
TRBJ2-2 TRBV5-4 ASSWPFGELF
TRBJ1-2 TRBV10-2 ASQDRAYGYT
TRBJ1-5 TRBV5-4 ASRTAGGEWGQPQH
TRBJ1-5 TRBV18 ASLLGQDQPQH
TRBJ2-3 TRBV18 ASSPGLHTDTQY
TRBJ1-1 TRBV7-9 ASSLANLATEAF
TRBJ1-2 TRBV5-1 ASSIGTFGGYGYT